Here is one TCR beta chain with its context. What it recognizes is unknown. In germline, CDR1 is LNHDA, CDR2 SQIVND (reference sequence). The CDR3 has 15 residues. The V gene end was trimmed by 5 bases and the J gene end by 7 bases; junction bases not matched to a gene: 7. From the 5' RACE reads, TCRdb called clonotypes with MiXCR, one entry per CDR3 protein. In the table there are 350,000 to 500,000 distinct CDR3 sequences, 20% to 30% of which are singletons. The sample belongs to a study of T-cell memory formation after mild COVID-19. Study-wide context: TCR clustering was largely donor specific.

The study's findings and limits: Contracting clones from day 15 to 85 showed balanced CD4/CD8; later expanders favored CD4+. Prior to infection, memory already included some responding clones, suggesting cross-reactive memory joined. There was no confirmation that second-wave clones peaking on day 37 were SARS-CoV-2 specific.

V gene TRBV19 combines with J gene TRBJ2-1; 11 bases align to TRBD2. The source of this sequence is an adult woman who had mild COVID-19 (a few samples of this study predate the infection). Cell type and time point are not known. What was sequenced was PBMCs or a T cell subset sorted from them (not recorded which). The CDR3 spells CASSDIAGGKNEQFF. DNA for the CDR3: TGTGCCAGTAGTGATATAGCGGGGGGGAAGAATGAGCAGTTCTTC.